This is a list of T cell receptor beta chains from one sample in a study of cytomegalovirus exposure and HLA in healthy donors. The table came from immunoSEQ multiplex PCR; TCRdb's copy has only in-frame clones and leaves some out. This repertoire shows 210,000 or so clones, approximately 84% found once; its top ten account for approximately 0.5%. Specimen: PBMCs. The receptors derive from a woman between 35 and 50 years old in good health and CMV-seronegative. Both conserved end residues are part of each CDR3. A D gene is named only where the DNA matches it firmly. Not every row has a clone size; where given, it reads once, few, many or a size class.

v_call: TRBV7-9
j_call: TRBJ2-2
d_call: TRBD2
clone_size: .
cdr3_nt: TGTGCCAGCAGCGCTAGCGGCACCGGGAAGCTGTTTTTT
cdr3_aa: CASSASGTGKLFF

v_call: TRBV7-2
j_call: TRBJ1-5
d_call: .
clone_size: .
cdr3_nt: TGTGCCAGCAGCCCAAGGCCGGGGAATCAGCCCCAGCATTTT
cdr3_aa: CASSPRPGNQPQHF

v_call: TRBV11-1
j_call: TRBJ1-2
d_call: .
clone_size: few
cdr3_nt: TGTGCCAGCAGCTTAACCTCGAGGGTTGGCTACACCTTC
cdr3_aa: CASSLTSRVGYTF

v_call: TRBV10-1
j_call: TRBJ2-1
d_call: TRBD2
clone_size: .
cdr3_nt: TGCGCCAGCAGTGCCGGGACTAGCGGGGGGAAAAACTACAATGAGCAGTTCTTC
cdr3_aa: CASSAGTSGGKNYNEQFF

v_call: TRBV7-8
j_call: TRBJ1-6
d_call: .
clone_size: .
cdr3_nt: TGTGCCAGCAGCTGGGGAGTGCCCGATTCACCCCTCCACTTT
cdr3_aa: CASSWGVPDSPLHF

v_call: TRBV29-1
j_call: TRBJ1-2
d_call: .
clone_size: .
cdr3_nt: TGCAGCGTTGTGGGGGCGGAGGGCTACACCTTC
cdr3_aa: CSVVGAEGYTF

v_call: TRBV11-2
j_call: TRBJ2-3
d_call: TRBD2
clone_size: .
cdr3_nt: TGTGCCAGCAGCTTAGATCGCGGACTAGCGGGGAGCACAGATACGCAGTATTTT
cdr3_aa: CASSLDRGLAGSTDTQYF

v_call: TRBV7-8
j_call: TRBJ1-4
d_call: .
clone_size: .
cdr3_nt: TGTGCCAGCAGCCTCCAGGGCACAACTAATGAAAAACTGTTTTTT
cdr3_aa: CASSLQGTTNEKLFF

v_call: TRBV7-2
j_call: TRBJ1-6
d_call: .
clone_size: .
cdr3_nt: TGTGCCAGCAGCTCCCGCGGGGGCTCCTATAATTCACCCCTCCACTTT
cdr3_aa: CASSSRGGSYNSPLHF

v_call: TRBV2
j_call: TRBJ1-1
d_call: .
clone_size: .
cdr3_nt: TGTGCCAGCAGTGTAGAGGGCTCACACACTGAAGCTTTCTTT
cdr3_aa: CASSVEGSHTEAFF

v_call: TRBV6-6
j_call: TRBJ2-2
d_call: TRBD2
clone_size: once
cdr3_nt: TGTGCCAGCAGTCGCCGGGGGGGCGCGAACACCGGGGAGCTGTTTTTT
cdr3_aa: CASSRRGGANTGELFF

v_call: TRBV19
j_call: TRBJ2-2
d_call: TRBD2
clone_size: .
cdr3_nt: TGTGCCAGTAGTATCGCGGGGGTGGAGACCGGGGAGCTGTTTTTT
cdr3_aa: CASSIAGVETGELFF

v_call: TRBV28
j_call: TRBJ1-1
d_call: TRBD1
clone_size: .
cdr3_nt: TGTGCCAGCAACCCAACCGGGACAGGGGGCGTTGGGGTCACTGAAGCTTTCTTT
cdr3_aa: CASNPTGTGGVGVTEAFF

v_call: TRBV7-9
j_call: TRBJ1-5
d_call: .
clone_size: .
cdr3_nt: TGTTCCAGCAGCCCCGGGCCAGCGGATAATCAGCCCCAGCATTTT
cdr3_aa: CSSSPGPADNQPQHF

v_call: TRBV19
j_call: TRBJ2-5
d_call: TRBD2
clone_size: .
cdr3_nt: TGTGCCAGCAGGGGACTAGCGGTACAAGAGACCCAGTACTTC
cdr3_aa: CASRGLAVQETQYF

v_call: TRBV15
j_call: TRBJ1-5
d_call: .
clone_size: .
cdr3_nt: TGTGCCACCAGCAGAGATTTCCTAGATAAGCTCCAGCATTTT
cdr3_aa: CATSRDFLDKLQHF

v_call: TRBV5-6
j_call: TRBJ2-1
d_call: .
clone_size: .
cdr3_nt: TGTGCCAGCACCCCCTACGGCGGGAACTACAATGAGCAGCTCTTC
cdr3_aa: CASTPYGGNYNEQLF

v_call: TRBV28
j_call: TRBJ2-7
d_call: .
clone_size: .
cdr3_nt: TGTGCCAGCAGTTCACCTGCCTCCTATCCCCACTTC
cdr3_aa: CASSSPASYPHF

v_call: TRBV29-1
j_call: TRBJ1-1
d_call: .
clone_size: .
cdr3_nt: TGCAGCGTTGAGGGGTCAGGGGTACTTGAAGCTTTCTTT
cdr3_aa: CSVEGSGVLEAFF

v_call: TRBV10-1
j_call: TRBJ1-2
d_call: .
clone_size: .
cdr3_nt: TGCGCCGGCCCAACAGGGCTGAGGTATGGCTACACCTTC
cdr3_aa: CAGPTGLRYGYTF

v_call: TRBV7-9
j_call: TRBJ1-1
d_call: .
clone_size: .
cdr3_nt: TGTGCCAGCAGCTCCTCGCGGGGGGACACTGAAGCTTTCTTT
cdr3_aa: CASSSSRGDTEAFF

v_call: TRBV7-9
j_call: TRBJ1-1
d_call: TRBD1
clone_size: .
cdr3_nt: TGTGCCAGCAGGACAGGGGACCAGAACACTGAAGCTTTCTTT
cdr3_aa: CASRTGDQNTEAFF